The rows below give T cell receptor beta chains drawn from one sample of a study of T cell responses to AZD1222 COVID-19 vaccine. Libraries were prepared by immunoSEQ multiplex PCR; TCRdb keeps only in-frame clonotypes and omits some of them. Here the sample spans roughly 150,000 clones, 85% to 90% being singletons. The sequencing used peripheral blood, collected 28 days after the second AZD1222 dose. The receptors originated from an adult who received the AZD1222 COVID-19 vaccine. CDR3s include the opening cysteine and the closing phenylalanine or tryptophan. The order of the fields is J gene, D gene, V gene, CDR3 protein. A D gene is named only where the DNA matches it firmly.

>TRBJ2-7|TRBD1|TRBV6-5
CASKKTGGDYEQYF
>TRBJ2-7|.|TRBV5-1
CASSLSSLYEQYF
>TRBJ2-5|.|TRBV6-6
CVTGGGPLQETQYF
>TRBJ2-1|.|TRBV24-1
CATSDPGQKHNEQFF
>TRBJ1-4|TRBD1|TRBV3-1/TRBV3-2
CASSQQTGGGGKLFF
>TRBJ2-5|TRBD1|TRBV18
CASSPGQEETQYF
>TRBJ2-7|TRBD1|TRBV28
CASSSTGEGKYEQYF
>TRBJ1-3|.|TRBV5-1
CASSPGLTPGNTIYF
>TRBJ2-7|.|TRBV28
CASNRGGGLYEQYF
>TRBJ1-3|TRBD1|TRBV25-1
CASSDPRTGAAGNTIYF
>TRBJ1-4|.|TRBV4-1
CASSLGTTNEKLFF
>TRBJ1-3|.|TRBV5-1
CASRGWGSGNTIYF
>TRBJ1-5|.|TRBV7-9
CASSLDTLQPQHF
>TRBJ1-4|TRBD1|TRBV3-1/TRBV3-2
CASSPPRTGGTELFF
>TRBJ2-7|TRBD2|TRBV30
CAWSVNSGRVEQYF
>TRBJ2-3|.|TRBV19
CASSAPETDTQYF
>TRBJ2-2|TRBD2|TRBV7-9
CASSPPTAGVRTGELFF
>TRBJ1-4|.|TRBV5-6
CASSLVGGRSNEKLFF
>TRBJ2-2|TRBD1|TRBV9
CASSTGFSTGELFF
>TRBJ2-1|.|TRBV28
CASSFQGEQFF
>TRBJ2-7|.|TRBV28
CASSSPHSYEQYF
>TRBJ2-7|.|TRBV6-4
CASSDSKGSHEQYF
>TRBJ1-4|.|TRBV21-1
CASSRRVPWKDEKLFF
>TRBJ2-1|TRBD2|TRBV28
CASYTAGGPTYNEQFF
>TRBJ1-1|.|TRBV29-1
CSVGRANTEAFF
>TRBJ1-2|.|TRBV9
CASSVDQVGAGRAF
>TRBJ2-3|.|TRBV5-5
CASSLVTPQGRTDTQYF
>TRBJ2-3|.|TRBV11-3
CASSLKRSSSTDTQYF
>TRBJ1-5|.|TRBV28
CASSGQPGGNQPQHF
>TRBJ1-2|.|TRBV7-2
CASSLSATYGYTF
>TRBJ2-2|.|TRBV5-5
CASSLGQVPTGELFF
>TRBJ1-2|.|TRBV28
CASTLPVGTGYTF
>TRBJ2-7|.|TRBV7-2
CASSLAGKQYF
>TRBJ2-6|.|TRBV6-6
CASTLSGANVLTF
>TRBJ1-2|.|TRBV6-5
CASSSGSANYGYTF
>TRBJ1-2|TRBD1|TRBV7-2
CASSPTQGVYGYTF
>TRBJ2-1|TRBD2|TRBV9
CASSLAAGVINEQFF
>TRBJ1-4|.|TRBV28
CASYGGTREKLFF
>TRBJ1-1|.|TRBV6-5
CASSYGQGNTEAFF
>TRBJ1-3|.|TRBV7-2
CASSSLDGNSGNTIYF
>TRBJ2-3|TRBD2|TRBV15
CATSRERTSSTSTDTQYF
>TRBJ2-2|.|TRBV14
CASSPEPGRLGELFF
>TRBJ2-2|.|TRBV30
CAWSVSINTGELFF
>TRBJ1-5|TRBD1|TRBV23-1
CASSQSYRGENSNQPQHF
>TRBJ1-1|.|TRBV5-1
CASSWGAGRDTEAFF
>TRBJ2-7|.|TRBV2
CASSEWLESSYEQYF
>TRBJ2-6|.|TRBV2
CASSERIGSGSGANVLTF
>TRBJ1-3|TRBD1|TRBV29-1
CSVAGGADGNTIYF
>TRBJ2-2|.|TRBV9
CASSVGDAATGELFF
>TRBJ1-4|.|TRBV28
CASIERVGEKLFF
>TRBJ1-2|.|TRBV4-3
CASSQEHGGYTF
>TRBJ2-1|.|TRBV9
CASSVIPSGNEQFF
>TRBJ2-5|.|TRBV7-9
CASSWPGTQETQYF
>TRBJ2-2|.|TRBV6-5
CASSSPTGELFF
>TRBJ2-7|TRBD1|TRBV29-1
CSVRQGVYEQYF